This T cell receptor beta chain was documented in a study of T cell responses to AZD1222 COVID-19 vaccine. Some clones are missing from TCRdb's copy, which holds only in-frame ones; the method was immunoSEQ multiplex PCR. The sample holds about 55,000 clones, roughly nine tenths seen once. This clonotype was obtained from an adult in good health. The sequenced sample was peripheral blood, obtained on day 0 of AZD1222 vaccination.

The CDR3 bases are TGTGCCAGCAGTGACCCCACGGGAGTCTCCTACGAGCAGTACTTC. This gives the protein CASSDPTGVSYEQYF. The genes are TRBV25-1 and TRBJ2-7; tentatively, D is TRBD2 (6 bases). V dropped 3 bases and J dropped 0 bases, with 12 bases sitting between them. Per the germline V gene, CDR1 is MGHDK and CDR2 is SYGVNS. The CDR3 sequence is 15 residues long.